This T cell receptor beta chain emerged from a study of blood T cell repertoires in COVID-19. Study-level background: T cells, B-cell-depleted T cells, or PBMCs provided the cDNA or gDNA that served as material.

Per the original data handling: For nucleated cells, counts were estimated from reference gene primer amplification. Some clones are missing from TCRdb's copy, which holds only in-frame ones; the method was immunoSEQ multiplex PCR. V and J calls and clone size are copied from that table; D and trimming were computed from the DNA. The data contain about 21,000 clones, under 90% of them singletons. The ends were cut back, 8 bases at V and 3 bases at J, with 17 bases in the middle. Germline CDR1 is SNHLY and CDR2 is FYNNEI. This CDR3 is 16 amino acids long. The material sequenced was peripheral blood. This receptor was taken from a human donor in a cohort sampled during active COVID-19. The J gene is TRBJ1-6, the V gene TRBV2; D remains unclear. CDR3 coding DNA: TGTGCCAGCGGTAATGGGCAGGTATTCTATAATTCACCCCTCCACTTT. This translates into CASGNGQVFYNSPLHF.